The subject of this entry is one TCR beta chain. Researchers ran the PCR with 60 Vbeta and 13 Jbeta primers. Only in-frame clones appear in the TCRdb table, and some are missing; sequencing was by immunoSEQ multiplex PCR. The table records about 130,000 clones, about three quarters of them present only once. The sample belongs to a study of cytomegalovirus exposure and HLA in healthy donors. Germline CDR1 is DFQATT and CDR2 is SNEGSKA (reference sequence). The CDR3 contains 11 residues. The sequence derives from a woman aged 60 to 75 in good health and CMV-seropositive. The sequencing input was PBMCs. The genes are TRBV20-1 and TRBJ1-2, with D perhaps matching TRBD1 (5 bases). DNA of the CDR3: TGCAGCGGGGAGGGGAACTATGGCTACACCTTC. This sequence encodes CSGEGNYGYTF.